This TCR beta chain was sequenced in a study of cytomegalovirus exposure and HLA in healthy donors. From germline, CDR1 is SNHLY and CDR2 FYNNEI. The length of the CDR3 is 13 residues. The V end was cut by 4 bases, the J end by 4 bases, with 10 bases between. It was with 60 Vbeta and 13 Jbeta primers that the PCR ran. Assay: immunoSEQ multiplex PCR; the TCRdb copy retains only in-frame clones and omits some. The sample lists around 200,000 clones; about four fifths were seen once. Sequenced: PBMCs. The clonotype comes from a woman aged 50 to 60 in good health and CMV-seropositive. V is TRBV2 and J is TRBJ1-2; D not certain. For the CDR3, the DNA is TGTGCCAGCAGTGCGGGTTCGGGCTATGGCTACACCTTC. Residues: CASSAGSGYGYTF.